The clone carrying this TCR beta chain was observed a single time. What it binds is unknown. The treatment is: 15 to 20 received Ad26.COV2.S at low or high dose, single or two shots; five or six received placebo; per-sample allocation not given. Day 63 after the first vaccine or placebo injection was the time point for sampling. This sample was included in a study of Ad26.COV2.S vaccination and SARS-CoV-2 variants. Across the whole study: In the study, Ad26.COV2.S was injected intramuscularly once, or twice 56 days apart. Findings and caveats of the study: For non-spike TCRs, breadth in vaccine recipients resembled that in placebo recipients.

Here immunoSEQ multiplex PCR was the method, and the copy in TCRdb shows in-frame clones only, minus some. Of some 480,000 clones detected, around 88% appear once; the ten largest clones hold more than 10%. This sample comprised peripheral blood, obtained in a trial of Ad26.COV2.S vaccine versus placebo. This clonotype originated in a person between 18 and 59 years old who received the Ad26.COV2.S COVID-19 vaccine or a placebo.

The CDR3 DNA reads TGTGCCACCAGTGATCCTGGACACCCGAACACTGAAGCTTTCTTT. Translated: CATSDPGHPNTEAFF. The rearrangement links TRBV24-1 to TRBJ1-1, with D tentatively TRBD1 (5 bases). Germline CDR1 is KGHDR and CDR2 is SFDVKD. This CDR3 has 15 amino acids. V lost 3 bases to trimming and J lost 1 base, with 11 bases between them.